The rows below give T cell receptor beta chains drawn from one sample of a study of OX40 agonist ivuxolimab in advanced cancers. Profiled with immunoSEQ multiplex PCR; TCRdb holds only in-frame clones, not every one. Of 75,000 to 100,000 clones in the sample, about four fifths were seen once. The specimen comprised CD4+ or CD8+ T cells sorted from blood, sampled in a trial of the OX40 agonist ivuxolimab. The receptor source for this set is an adult with an advanced solid tumor such as melanoma, head and neck, liver or kidney cancer. CDR3s include the opening cysteine and the closing phenylalanine or tryptophan. Fields, in order: V gene, clone size, CDR3 length, CDR3 protein. Clone size is shown for a subset of rows, as once, few, many or a class of expanded clone.

TRBV9	NA	15	CASSPSGGNTDTQYF
TRBV30	NA	12	CAWTNGNYGYTF
TRBV6-6	NA	14	CASSSGQSNYGYTF
TRBV18	once	13	CASSPRDTGELFF
TRBV7-6	NA	14	CASSFGQGGKEQYF
TRBV7-2	NA	15	CASSLEDYRIDTQYF
TRBV6-5	NA	11	CAIMGARGYTF
TRBV18	once	15	CASSGTGGDNSPLHF
TRBV10-3	once	15	CAISELGRATDTQYF
TRBV2	few	15	CASSDRLGGNTEAFF
TRBV7-7	NA	13	CASSGTDYNEQFF